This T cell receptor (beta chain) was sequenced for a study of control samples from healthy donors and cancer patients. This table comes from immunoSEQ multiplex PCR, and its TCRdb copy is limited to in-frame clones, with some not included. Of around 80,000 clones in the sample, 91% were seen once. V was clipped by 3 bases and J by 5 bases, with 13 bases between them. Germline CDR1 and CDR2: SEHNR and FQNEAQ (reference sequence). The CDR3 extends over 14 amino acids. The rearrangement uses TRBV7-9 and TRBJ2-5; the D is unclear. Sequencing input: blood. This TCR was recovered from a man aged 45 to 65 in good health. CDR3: CASSFDFFPETQYF. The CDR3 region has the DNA TGTGCCAGCAGCTTTGACTTCTTTCCGGAGACCCAGTACTTC.